This TCR beta chain was found in a study of blood T cell repertoires in COVID-19. The repertoire was sequenced with immunoSEQ multiplex PCR; TCRdb's copy has only in-frame clones and lacks some. The data show about 190,000 clones, around 73% seen once. In assigning cohorts, the study relied on participant-reported clinical history. Trimming shortened V by 4 bases and J by 0 bases, and 10 bases separated the two germline ends. The CDR3 totals 16 residues. The germline gives CDR1 SGHVS, CDR2 FNYEAQ. The chain combines TRBV7-6 with TRBJ2-6; a possible D gene is TRBD1 (6 bases). Sequencing was carried out using PBMCs or T cells enriched from blood (not recorded which). This TCR was recovered from a woman aged 50 to 60 who had recovered from COVID-19. The CDR3: CASSSGTHSGANVLTF. The CDR3 nucleotides read TGTGCCAGCAGCTCAGGGACACACTCTGGGGCCAACGTCCTGACTTTC.